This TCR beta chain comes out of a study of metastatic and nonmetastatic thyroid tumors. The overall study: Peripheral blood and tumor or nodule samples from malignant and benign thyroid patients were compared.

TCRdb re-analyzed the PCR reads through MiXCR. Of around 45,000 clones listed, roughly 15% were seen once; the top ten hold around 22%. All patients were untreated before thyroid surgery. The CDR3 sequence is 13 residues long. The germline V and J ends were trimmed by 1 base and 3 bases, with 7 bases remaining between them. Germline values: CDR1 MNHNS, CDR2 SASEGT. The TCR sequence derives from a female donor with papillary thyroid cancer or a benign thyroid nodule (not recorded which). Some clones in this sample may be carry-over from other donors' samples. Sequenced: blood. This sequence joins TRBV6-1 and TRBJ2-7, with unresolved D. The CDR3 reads CASSEGRVYEQYF. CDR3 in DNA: TGTGCCAGCAGTGAAGGACGGGTCTACGAGCAGTACTTC.